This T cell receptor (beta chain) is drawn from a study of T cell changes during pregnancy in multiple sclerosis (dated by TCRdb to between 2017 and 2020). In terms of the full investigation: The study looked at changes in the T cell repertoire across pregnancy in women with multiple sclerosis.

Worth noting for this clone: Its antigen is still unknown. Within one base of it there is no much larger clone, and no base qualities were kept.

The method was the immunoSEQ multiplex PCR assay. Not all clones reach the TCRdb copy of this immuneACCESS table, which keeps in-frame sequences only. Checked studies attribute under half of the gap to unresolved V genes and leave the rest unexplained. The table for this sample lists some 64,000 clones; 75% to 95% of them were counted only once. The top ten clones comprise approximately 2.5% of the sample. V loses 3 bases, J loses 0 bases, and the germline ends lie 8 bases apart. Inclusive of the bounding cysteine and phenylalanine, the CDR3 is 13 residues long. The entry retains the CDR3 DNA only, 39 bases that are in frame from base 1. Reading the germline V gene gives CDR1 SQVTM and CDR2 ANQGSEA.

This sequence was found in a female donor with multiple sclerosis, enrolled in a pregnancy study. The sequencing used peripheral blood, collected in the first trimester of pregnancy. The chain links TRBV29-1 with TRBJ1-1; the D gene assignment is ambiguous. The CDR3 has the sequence CSVDGVMNTEAFF. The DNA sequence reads TGCAGCGTTGACGGGGTCATGAACACTGAAGCTTTCTTT. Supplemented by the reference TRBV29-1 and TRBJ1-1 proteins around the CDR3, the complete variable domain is SAVISQKPSRDICQRGTSLTIQCQVDSQVTMMFWYRQQPGQSLTLIATANQGSEATYESGFVIDKFPISRPNLTFSTLTVSNMSPEDSSIYLCSVDGVMNTEAFFGQGTRLTVV.